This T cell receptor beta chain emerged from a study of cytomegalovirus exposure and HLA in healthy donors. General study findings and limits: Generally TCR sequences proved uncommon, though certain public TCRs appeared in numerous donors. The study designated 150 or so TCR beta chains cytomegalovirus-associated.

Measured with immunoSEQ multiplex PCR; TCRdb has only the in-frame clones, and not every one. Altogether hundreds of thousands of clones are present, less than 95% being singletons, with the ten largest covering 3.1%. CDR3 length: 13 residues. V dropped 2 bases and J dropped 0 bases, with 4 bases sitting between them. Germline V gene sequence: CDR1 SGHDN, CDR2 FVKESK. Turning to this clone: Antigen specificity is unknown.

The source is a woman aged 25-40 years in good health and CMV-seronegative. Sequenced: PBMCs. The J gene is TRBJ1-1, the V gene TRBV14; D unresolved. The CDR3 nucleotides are TGTGCCAGCAGCCAATATATGAACACTGAAGCTTTCTTT. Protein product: CASSQYMNTEAFF.